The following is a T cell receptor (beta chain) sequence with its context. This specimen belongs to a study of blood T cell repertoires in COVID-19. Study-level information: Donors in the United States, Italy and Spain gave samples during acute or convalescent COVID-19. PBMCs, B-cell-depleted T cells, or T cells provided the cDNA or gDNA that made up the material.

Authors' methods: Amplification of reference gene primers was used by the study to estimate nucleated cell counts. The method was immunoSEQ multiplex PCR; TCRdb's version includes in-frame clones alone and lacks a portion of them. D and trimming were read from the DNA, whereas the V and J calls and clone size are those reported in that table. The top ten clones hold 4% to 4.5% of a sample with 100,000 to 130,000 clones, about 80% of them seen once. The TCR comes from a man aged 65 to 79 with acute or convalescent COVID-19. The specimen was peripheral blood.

The CDR3 nucleotides read TGCAGCGGGGGGGGAGTCAAGGAAAAACTGTTTTTT. Amino acids: CSGGGVKEKLFF. The chain uses TRBV29-1 and TRBJ1-4; TRBD1 might be the D (5 bases). From germline, CDR1 is SQVTM and CDR2 ANQGSEA. V was pared by 7 bases and J by 8 bases, with 14 bases between. CDR3 length: 12 amino acids.